This T cell receptor beta chain was retrieved from a study of PD-L1 blockade in urothelial cancer. Whole-study context: Per blood sample, T cells had a median of roughly 150,000. Whole-study results and caveats: Below-median blood TCR clonality before treatment forecast better survival.

V was cut by 3 bases and J by 5 bases, with 9 bases left in between. The germline V gene has CDR1 SGHTA and CDR2 FQGTGA. The CDR3 consists of 13 residues. Documented time point: pretreatment peripheral blood. Enrolled patients showed locally advanced or metastatic urothelial carcinoma. Notes on this clone: Its target is unknown.

Clones were read by immunoSEQ multiplex PCR, and TCRdb kept only the in-frame ones, dropping some. The profile shows over 30,000 clones, 84% of them singletons. The source material was PBMCs, sampled around atezolizumab (anti-PD-L1) treatment. This TCR came from a man aged 55-75 years with urothelial cancer. This chain joins TRBV7-3 and TRBJ2-3; D perhaps matches TRBD1 (5 bases). CDR3 sequence reads: CASSFKGEDTQYF. For the CDR3, the DNA is TGTGCCAGCAGCTTCAAAGGGGAAGATACGCAGTATTTT.